This is a list of T cell receptor beta chains from one sample in a study of blood T cell repertoires in COVID-19. The assay was immunoSEQ multiplex PCR, and TCRdb's table has in-frame clones only and misses some. The data hold fewer than 70,000 clones, with around 90% observed a single time. Sample: peripheral blood. These receptors were taken from a human donor in a cohort sampled during active COVID-19. Both conserved end residues are part of each CDR3. D genes are given only for firm matches. The size of a clone is reported for some rows only, either as once, few or many, or as a class for expanded clones.

J | size | V | D | DNA | CDR3
TRBJ1-5 | - | TRBV23-1 | TRBD1 | TGCGCCAGCAGTCAATCCACTCCGGGACAGGGGAGGAGGCATTTT | CASSQSTPGQGRRHF
TRBJ1-1 | - | TRBV7-3 | - | TGTGCCAGCAGCGTCCAAAAGAACACTGAAGCTTTCTTT | CASSVQKNTEAFF
TRBJ1-4 | - | TRBV18 | - | TGTGCCAGCTCAAACAATGGAGGGCGGACTAATGAAAAACTGTTTTTT | CASSNNGGRTNEKLFF
TRBJ1-3 | - | TRBV27 | - | TGTGCCAGCAGTCCTTCTAGAATCGAACTGCTGACCCTGGCGAGACTATATTTT | CASSPSRIELLTLARLYF
TRBJ2-7 | - | TRBV6-6 | TRBD1 | TGTGCCAGCAGTCCTGACAGGGGGCAAGAGCGGGAGACCCGGGAGCAGTACTTC | CASSPDRGQERETREQYF
TRBJ2-3 | - | TRBV2 | TRBD2 | TGTGCCAGCAGGGGACTATGGGCAGATACGCAGTATTTT | CASRGLWADTQYF
TRBJ1-2 | - | TRBV18 | TRBD1 | TGTGCCAGCGGGGACAGGGGCGACCATGGCTACACCTTC | CASGDRGDHGYTF
TRBJ2-1 | once | TRBV3-1/TRBV3-2 | TRBD2 | TGTGCCAGCAGCCAAGATGTGGCTAGCGGGTACAATGAGCAGTTCTTC | CASSQDVASGYNEQFF
TRBJ2-1 | - | TRBV4-1 | - | TGCGCCAGCAGCCAAGATGGCGGGAACTCCTACAATGAGCAGTTCTTC | CASSQDGGNSYNEQFF
TRBJ2-7 | once | TRBV6-5 | - | TGTGCCAGCCATATCTTGGACAGAAGGGTCGAGCAGTACTTC | CASHILDRRVEQYF
TRBJ2-3 | once | TRBV19 | - | TGTGCCAGTAGTCCGGACTTAAGCACAGATACGCAGTATTTT | CASSPDLSTDTQYF
TRBJ1-4 | - | TRBV3-1/TRBV3-2 | - | TGTGCCAGCAGCCAAGGGAGGGATGGGGAAAAACTGTTTTTT | CASSQGRDGEKLFF
TRBJ2-3 | - | TRBV18 | - | TGTGCCAGCTCAACCGCGGGGGCCAGCACAGATACGCAGTATTTT | CASSTAGASTDTQYF
TRBJ1-1 | - | TRBV19 | - | TGTGCCACCCGCTCCGGTTTGAACACTGAAGCTTTCTTT | CATRSGLNTEAFF
TRBJ2-1 | - | TRBV6-5 | TRBD2 | TGTGCCAGCAGTCTCTCAGCGGGAGGCTACAATGAGCAGTTCTTC | CASSLSAGGYNEQFF
TRBJ2-7 | - | TRBV14 | - | TGTGCCAGCAGCCAAGGATTTAAGGCCGGGAACGAGCAGTACTTC | CASSQGFKAGNEQYF
TRBJ2-1 | - | TRBV5-1 | TRBD2 | TGCGCCAGCAGCGTTACAGCGGGGGGCGTCGGAGAGCAGTTCTTC | CASSVTAGGVGEQFF
TRBJ2-5 | once | TRBV7-8 | - | TGTGCCAGCAGCGGATACAGGGCGGTGGCTGAGACCCAGTACTTC | CASSGYRAVAETQYF
TRBJ2-3 | - | TRBV3-1/TRBV3-2 | TRBD1 | TGTGCCAGCAGCCGACAGGGGGGATCGACAGATACGCAGTATTTT | CASSRQGGSTDTQYF
TRBJ1-2 | - | TRBV2 | TRBD1 | TGTGCCAGCAAGCTGACAGGGGACGGCTACACCTTC | CASKLTGDGYTF
TRBJ2-7 | few | TRBV6-1 | - | TGTGCCAGCAGTGAAAGCCGGGGCTACGAGCAGTACTTC | CASSESRGYEQYF
TRBJ2-3 | - | TRBV18 | - | TGTGCCAGCTCACGTCAGGGTATCACAGATACGCAGTATTTT | CASSRQGITDTQYF
TRBJ2-3 | - | TRBV4-2 | TRBD2 | TGTGCCAGCAGCCAGACTAGCGGGGCAGATACGCAGTATTTT | CASSQTSGADTQYF
TRBJ2-1 | few | TRBV9 | - | TGTGCCAGCAGCGTAGAACGCGGGACCTACTCCTACAATGAGCAGTTCTTC | CASSVERGTYSYNEQFF
TRBJ2-1 | - | TRBV7-2 | TRBD2 | TGTGCCAGCAGCTTGAGCCTTGGCGGGGGGGGCCCCTACAATGAGCAGTTCTTC | CASSLSLGGGGPYNEQFF
TRBJ1-4 | - | TRBV18 | - | TGTGCCAGCTCACCGGGGAGGTCTAATGAAAAACTGTTTTTT | CASSPGRSNEKLFF
TRBJ2-1 | - | TRBV5-8 | - | TGTGCCAGCAGCTCCGGGACTTCCTCCTACAATGAGCAGTTCTTC | CASSSGTSSYNEQFF
TRBJ2-4 | - | TRBV10-3 | TRBD2 | TGTGCCAGTGGAGCGGGACTCAAAAACATTCAGTACTTC | CASGAGLKNIQYF
TRBJ2-3 | - | TRBV7-9 | TRBD1 | TGTGCCAGCAGCGACAGGGATGAAGGGGGAATTGACACGCAGTATTTT | CASSDRDEGGIDTQYF
TRBJ2-5 | - | TRBV6-5 | - | TGTGCCAGTAGACTGGGGGCCATTGAGACCCAGTACTTC | CASRLGAIETQYF
TRBJ1-1 | once | TRBV4-2 | - | TGTGCCAGCAGCCAAGATCGAGCGAACACTGAAGCTTTCTTT | CASSQDRANTEAFF
TRBJ2-3 | - | TRBV24-1 | TRBD2 | TGTGCCACCAGTGAGGGTAGCGGGCTCACAGATACGCAGTATTTT | CATSEGSGLTDTQYF
TRBJ1-2 | - | TRBV2 | TRBD1 | TGTGCCAGCAGCCGGACAGGGGACTATGGCTACACCTTC | CASSRTGDYGYTF
TRBJ2-7 | once | TRBV2 | - | TGTGCCACCCGGGGGTGGGGGGGCAACGAGCAGTACTTC | CATRGWGGNEQYF
TRBJ2-3 | - | TRBV3-1/TRBV3-2 | - | TGTGCCAGCAGTCCTGGGGCTAGGAGGGTCACAGATACGCAGTATTTT | CASSPGARRVTDTQYF
TRBJ2-6 | - | TRBV3-1/TRBV3-2 | - | TGTGCCAGCAGAGCTACTGGGGCCAACGTCCTGACTTTC | CASRATGANVLTF
TRBJ1-3 | once | TRBV12-3/TRBV12-4 | - | TGTGCCAGCAGTCCCCAGACAGGAAACACCATATATTTT | CASSPQTGNTIYF
TRBJ2-7 | - | TRBV20-1 | TRBD1 | TGCAGTGCTAGTAGGGACAGGCACAACGAGCAGTACTTC | CSASRDRHNEQYF
TRBJ2-5 | - | TRBV6-2/TRBV6-3 | - | TGTGCCAGCAGTTATCGAGGTTTTCAACAAGAGACCCAGTACTTC | CASSYRGFQQETQYF
TRBJ2-3 | - | TRBV27 | - | TGTGCCAGCAGTTTACTCTATCAGGGTCCAGATACGCAGTATTTT | CASSLLYQGPDTQYF
TRBJ1-4 | - | TRBV14 | - | TGTGCCAGCAGCCAGATCAGAAAACAGGGATTGAACGAAAAACTGTTTTTT | CASSQIRKQGLNEKLFF
TRBJ1-5 | - | TRBV18 | - | TGTGCCAGCTCACCATCCCAGGGGAAGAAGCCCCAGCATTTT | CASSPSQGKKPQHF
TRBJ2-7 | - | TRBV5-4 | TRBD1 | TGTGCCAGCAGTCGCACAGGGGGCGCCTACGAGCAGTACTTC | CASSRTGGAYEQYF
TRBJ2-1 | - | TRBV7-3 | - | TGTGCCAGCAGCCAGGGCGATGAGCAGTTCTTC | CASSQGDEQFF
TRBJ1-2 | - | TRBV4-1 | TRBD1 | TGCGCCAGCAGCCAGGGACAGGAGACTATTAACTATGGCTACACCTTC | CASSQGQETINYGYTF